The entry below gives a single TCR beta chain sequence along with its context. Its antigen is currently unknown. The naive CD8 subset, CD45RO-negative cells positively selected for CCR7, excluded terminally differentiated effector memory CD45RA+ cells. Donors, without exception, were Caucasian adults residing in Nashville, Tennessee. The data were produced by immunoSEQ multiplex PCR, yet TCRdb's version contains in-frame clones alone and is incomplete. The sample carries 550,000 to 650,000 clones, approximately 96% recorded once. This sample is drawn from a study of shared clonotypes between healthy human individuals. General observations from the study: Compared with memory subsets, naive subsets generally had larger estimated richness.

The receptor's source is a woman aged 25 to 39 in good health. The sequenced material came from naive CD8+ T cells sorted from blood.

In nucleotides, the CDR3 is TGCGCCAGCAGTGAGTCCCAGCTAATAAACACCGGGGAGCTGTTTTTT. Its translation: CASSESQLINTGELFF. This chain uses TRBV10-2 with TRBJ2-2; D is unclear. V was pared by 0 bases and J by 2 bases, with 10 bases between. The CDR3 totals 16 residues. The germline V gene encodes CDR1 WSHSY and CDR2 SAAADI.